The TCR beta chain under discussion was sequenced for a study of CD8 T cells in ankylosing spondylitis. General study points: Disease-linked clones were reportedly significantly enriched in matched ankylosing spondylitis synovial fluid. Some motif variants were previously reported in reactive arthritis synovial fluid and blood.

5'-RACE, quantitative and with molecular barcodes, yielded the TCR beta libraries. TCRdb called the 5' RACE reads again in MiXCR, with one record for every CDR3 protein. The table lists nearly 250,000 distinct CDR3 sequences, over 30% of them singletons. The CDR3 loop spans 13 amino acids. Trimming took off 6 bases at V and 4 bases at J, with 9 bases between the two ends. Worth noting for this clonotype: The antigen remains unidentified.

Sequencing was carried out using blood, either unsorted or a sorted T cell fraction (not recorded which). The chain has TRBV12-3 or TRBV12-4 and TRBJ2-2, with a weak D call TRBD1 (5 bases). This receptor was identified in a male donor with ankylosing spondylitis or in good health (not recorded which). The CDR3, as DNA: TGTGCCAGCAGCTTTAGGGGCACCGGGGAGCTGTTTTTT. The encoded protein is CASSFRGTGELFF.